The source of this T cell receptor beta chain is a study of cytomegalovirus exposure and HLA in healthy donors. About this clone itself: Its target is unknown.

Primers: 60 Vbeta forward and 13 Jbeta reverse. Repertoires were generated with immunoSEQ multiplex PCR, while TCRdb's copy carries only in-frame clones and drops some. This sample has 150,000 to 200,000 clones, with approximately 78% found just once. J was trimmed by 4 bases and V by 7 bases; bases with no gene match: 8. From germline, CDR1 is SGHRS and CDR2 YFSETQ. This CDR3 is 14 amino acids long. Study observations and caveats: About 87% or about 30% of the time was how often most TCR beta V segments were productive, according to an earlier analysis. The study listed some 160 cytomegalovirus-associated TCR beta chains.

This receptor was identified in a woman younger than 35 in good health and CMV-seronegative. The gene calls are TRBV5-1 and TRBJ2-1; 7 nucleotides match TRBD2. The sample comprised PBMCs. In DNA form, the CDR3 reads TGCGCCAGCTACCAGACTAGCAGTTACAATGAGCAGTTCTTC. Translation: CASYQTSSYNEQFF. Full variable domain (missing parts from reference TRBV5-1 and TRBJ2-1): KAGVTQTPRYLIKTRGQQVTLSCSPISGHRSVSWYQQTPGQGLQFLFEYFSETQRNKGNFPGRFSGRQFSNSRSEMNVSTLELGDSALYLCASYQTSSYNEQFFGPGTRLTVL.